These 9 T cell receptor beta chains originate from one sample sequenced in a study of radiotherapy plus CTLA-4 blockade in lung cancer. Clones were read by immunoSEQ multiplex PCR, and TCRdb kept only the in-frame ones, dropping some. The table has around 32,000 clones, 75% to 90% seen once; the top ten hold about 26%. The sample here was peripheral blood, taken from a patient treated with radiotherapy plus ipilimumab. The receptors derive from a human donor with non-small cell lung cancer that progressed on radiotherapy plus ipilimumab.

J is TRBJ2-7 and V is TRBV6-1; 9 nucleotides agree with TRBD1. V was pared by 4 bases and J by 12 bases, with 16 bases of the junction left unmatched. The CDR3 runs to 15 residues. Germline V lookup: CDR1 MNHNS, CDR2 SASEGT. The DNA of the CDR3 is TGTGCCAGCAGTGTCAATTCGGGACAGGGACCCTTCGGGTACTTC. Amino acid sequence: CASSVNSGQGPFGYF.

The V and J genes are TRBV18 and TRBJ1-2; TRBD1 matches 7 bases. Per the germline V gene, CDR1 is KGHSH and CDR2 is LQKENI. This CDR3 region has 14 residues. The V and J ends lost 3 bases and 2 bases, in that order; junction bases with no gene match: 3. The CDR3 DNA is TGTGCCAGCTCACCCGCGACAGGGAACTATGGCTACACCTTC. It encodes CASSPATGNYGYTF.

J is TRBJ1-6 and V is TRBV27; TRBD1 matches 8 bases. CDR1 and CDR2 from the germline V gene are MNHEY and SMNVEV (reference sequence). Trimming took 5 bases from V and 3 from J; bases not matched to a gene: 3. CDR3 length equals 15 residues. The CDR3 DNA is TGTGCCAGCAGTCTGACAGGGGTCTATAATTCACCCCTCCACTTT. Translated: CASSLTGVYNSPLHF.

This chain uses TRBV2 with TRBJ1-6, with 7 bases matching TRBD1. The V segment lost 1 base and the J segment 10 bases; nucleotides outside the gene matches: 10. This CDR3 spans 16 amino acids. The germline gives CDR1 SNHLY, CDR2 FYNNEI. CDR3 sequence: CASSEGGPGQHSPLHF. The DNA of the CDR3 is TGTGCCAGCAGTGAAGGGGGGCCGGGACAGCACTCACCCCTCCACTTT.

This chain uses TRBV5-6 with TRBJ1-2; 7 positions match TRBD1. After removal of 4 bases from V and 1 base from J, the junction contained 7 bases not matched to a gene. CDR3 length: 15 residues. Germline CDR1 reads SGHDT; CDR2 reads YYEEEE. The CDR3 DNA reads TGTGCCAGCAGCGCCACGACAGGGTTTAACTATGGCTACACCTTC. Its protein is CASSATTGFNYGYTF.

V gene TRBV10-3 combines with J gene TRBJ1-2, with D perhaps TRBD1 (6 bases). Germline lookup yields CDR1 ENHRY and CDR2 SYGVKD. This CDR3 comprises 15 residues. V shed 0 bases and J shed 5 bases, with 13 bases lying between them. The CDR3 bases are TGTGCCATCAGTGAGTCGACACAGGGAAAGTATGGCTACACCTTC. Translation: CAISESTQGKYGYTF.

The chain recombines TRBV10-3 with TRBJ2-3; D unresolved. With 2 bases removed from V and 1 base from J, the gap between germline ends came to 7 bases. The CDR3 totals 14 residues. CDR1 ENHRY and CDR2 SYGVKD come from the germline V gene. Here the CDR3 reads CAISEKGGTDTQYF. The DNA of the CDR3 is TGTGCCATCAGTGAGAAAGGAGGCACAGATACGCAGTATTTT.

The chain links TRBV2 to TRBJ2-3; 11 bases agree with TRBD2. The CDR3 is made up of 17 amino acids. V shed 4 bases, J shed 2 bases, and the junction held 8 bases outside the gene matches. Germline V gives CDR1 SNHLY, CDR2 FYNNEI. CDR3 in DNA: TGTGCCAGCAGTGCTGCTAGCGGGGGGCGATCCACAGATACGCAGTATTTT. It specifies CASSAASGGRSTDTQYF.

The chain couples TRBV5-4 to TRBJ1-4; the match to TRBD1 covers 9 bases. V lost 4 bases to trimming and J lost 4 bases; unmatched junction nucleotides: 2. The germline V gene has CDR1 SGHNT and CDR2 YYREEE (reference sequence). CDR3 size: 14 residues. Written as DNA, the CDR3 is TGTGCCAGCAGCCTGACAGGGGGTAATGAAAAACTGTTTTTT. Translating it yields CASSLTGGNEKLFF.